This T cell receptor beta chain was identified in a study of post-analysis software for immune sequencing data. About the research overall: The patients showed relapsing-remitting, secondary progressive and progressive-relapsing multiple sclerosis courses. Overall study findings and caveats: There was significantly lower normalized Chao1 diversity in multiple sclerosis patients than in controls. About five TRBV segments occurring more often in patients than controls included TRBV5-6, TRBV5-1 and TRBV20-1. Those samples that were prepared in the same batch co-clustered strongly by F measure.

V shed 0 bases, J shed 1 base, and the junction held 11 bases outside the gene matches. This CDR3 comprises 19 residues. The V gene's germline CDR1 is SGHTA and CDR2 FQGNSA. Of note for this clonotype: The antigen is unknown.

TCR beta cDNA libraries had unique molecular identifiers. Input of about 0.85 to 10 million T cells yielded 500,000 to 650,000 cDNA molecules. MiXCR was run by TCRdb on the PCR reads, yielding one entry per CDR3 protein. The sample lists some 700,000 distinct CDR3 sequences, more than 50% occurring once. This sequence originates from a girl aged 2 to 10 with multiple sclerosis. The chain has TRBV7-2 and TRBJ2-1; TRBD2 matches 8 bases. Sequencing was done on a sample of blood. Here the CDR3 reads CASSLAPPGSGISYNEQFF. CDR3 DNA: TGTGCCAGCAGCTTAGCTCCCCCGGGTAGCGGGATTTCCTACAATGAGCAGTTCTTC.